This record concerns one T cell receptor beta chain sequence. This record comes from a study of blood T cell repertoires in COVID-19. With 1 base removed from V and 2 bases from J, the gap between germline ends came to 14 bases. CDR3 length: 15 amino acids. The V gene's germline CDR1 is GTSNPN and CDR2 SVGIG (reference sequence). Residents of about two dozen US areas, aged about 18 to 95 years, made up the participants. The method was immunoSEQ multiplex PCR; TCRdb's version includes in-frame clones alone and lacks a portion of them. Of some 460,000 clones in the sample, roughly 87% are singletons; the top ten hold about 0.75%.

The sequence came from a woman aged 18-30 years who had recovered from COVID-19. The sequencing sample was made of PBMCs or T cells enriched from blood (not recorded which). The J gene is TRBJ1-2, the V gene TRBV30, with D perhaps TRBD1 (5 bases). The CDR3 here is CAWSEGAAPNYGYTF. CDR3 in DNA: TGTGCCTGGAGTGAAGGGGCGGCCCCCAACTATGGCTACACCTTC.